This T cell receptor beta chain is drawn from a study of Graves' ophthalmopathy and Graves' hyperthyroidism. Overall study: Peripheral blood was obtained at first diagnosis, ahead of any treatment. Findings of the study overall: Blood was where most expanded thyroid clonotypes above 0.001 frequency also turned up.

The trim removed 4 bases at V and 3 bases at J, leaving 9 bases unmatched. Germline assignment: CDR1 SGHRS and CDR2 YFSETQ. The CDR3 covers 15 residues. With respect to this clonotype: Its antigen is still unknown.

For repertoire sequencing, the TCR beta CDR3 regions were amplified from RNA transcripts. An initial RT-PCR round employing HTBI primers preceded a second-round multiplex PCR. TCRdb reprocessed the multiplex PCR reads via MiXCR and lists one record per CDR3 protein. The table includes 200,000 to 250,000 distinct CDR3 sequences, around 45% detected once. Orbital computed tomography, thyroid ultrasound, TRAb, serum thyroxine and clinical symptoms formed the basis of diagnosis. As the starting material, over 9 ml of fresh peripheral blood yielded the PBMCs. The TCR sequence derives from an adult man with Graves' ophthalmopathy. The sample taken for sequencing was peripheral blood. The V gene is TRBV5-1, the J gene TRBJ2-7, with 8 positions matching TRBD2. The CDR3 region is CASSLGTSGDYEQYF. CDR3 coding DNA: TGCGCCAGCAGCCTCGGGACTAGTGGGGACTACGAGCAGTACTTC.